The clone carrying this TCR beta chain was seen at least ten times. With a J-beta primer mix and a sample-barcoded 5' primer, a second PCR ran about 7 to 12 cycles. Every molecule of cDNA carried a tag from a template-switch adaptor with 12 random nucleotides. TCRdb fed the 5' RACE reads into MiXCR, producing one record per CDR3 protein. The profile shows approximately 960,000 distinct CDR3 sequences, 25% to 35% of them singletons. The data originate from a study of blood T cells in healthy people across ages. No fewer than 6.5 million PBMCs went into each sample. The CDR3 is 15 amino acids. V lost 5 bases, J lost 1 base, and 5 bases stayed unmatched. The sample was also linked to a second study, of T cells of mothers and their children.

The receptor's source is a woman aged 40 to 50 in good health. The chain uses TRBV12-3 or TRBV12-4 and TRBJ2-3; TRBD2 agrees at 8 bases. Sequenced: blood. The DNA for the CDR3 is TGTGCCAGCAGTCCCCGGCGGGGGGGCACAGATACGCAGTATTTT. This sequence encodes CASSPRRGGTDTQYF.